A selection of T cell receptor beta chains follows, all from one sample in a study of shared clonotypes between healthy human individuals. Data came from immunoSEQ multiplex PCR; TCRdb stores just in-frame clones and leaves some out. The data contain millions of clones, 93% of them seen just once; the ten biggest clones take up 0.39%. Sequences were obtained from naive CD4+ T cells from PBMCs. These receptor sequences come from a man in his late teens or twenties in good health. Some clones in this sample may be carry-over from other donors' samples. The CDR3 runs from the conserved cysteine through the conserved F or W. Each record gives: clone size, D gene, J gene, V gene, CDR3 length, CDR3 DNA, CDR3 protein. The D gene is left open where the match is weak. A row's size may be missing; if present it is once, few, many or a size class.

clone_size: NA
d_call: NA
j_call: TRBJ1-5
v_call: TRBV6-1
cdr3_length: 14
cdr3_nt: TGTGCCCTCACAGAAGGGGGGTTTCATCAGCCCCAGCATTTT
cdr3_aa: CALTEGGFHQPQHF

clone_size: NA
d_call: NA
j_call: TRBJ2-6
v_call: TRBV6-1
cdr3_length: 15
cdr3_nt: TGTGCCAGCAGTCTAGAGGGCTCTGGGGCCAACGTCCTGACTTTC
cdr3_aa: CASSLEGSGANVLTF

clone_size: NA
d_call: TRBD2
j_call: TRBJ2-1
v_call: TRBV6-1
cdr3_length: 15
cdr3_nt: TGTGCCAGCAGGCGACTAGCGGGAGTGTTAAATGAGCAGTTCTTC
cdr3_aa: CASRRLAGVLNEQFF

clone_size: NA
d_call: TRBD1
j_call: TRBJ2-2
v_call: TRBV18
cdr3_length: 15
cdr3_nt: TGTGCCAGCTCTCTCCGGGACAGGGTCACCGGGGAGCTGTTTTTT
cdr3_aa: CASSLRDRVTGELFF

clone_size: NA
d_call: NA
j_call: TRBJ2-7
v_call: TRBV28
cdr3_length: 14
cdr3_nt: TGTGCCAGCAGTTTAGCAGGGGGGGGCTACGAGCAGTACTTC
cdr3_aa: CASSLAGGGYEQYF

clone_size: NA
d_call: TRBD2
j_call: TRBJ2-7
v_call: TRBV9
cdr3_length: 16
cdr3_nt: TGTGCCAGCAGCGCCAGGGGACTAGCGGGAATTTACGAGCAGTACTTC
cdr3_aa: CASSARGLAGIYEQYF

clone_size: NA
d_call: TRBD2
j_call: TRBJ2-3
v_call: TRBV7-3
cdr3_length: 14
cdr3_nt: TGTGCCAGCAGCCCGGGAGGCTCCCCAGATACGCAGTATTTT
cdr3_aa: CASSPGGSPDTQYF

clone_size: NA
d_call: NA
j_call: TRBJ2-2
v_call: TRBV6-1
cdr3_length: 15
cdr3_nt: TGTGCCAGCAGTGAAAGAGGGTTGGGTACCGGGGAGCTGTTTTTT
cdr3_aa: CASSERGLGTGELFF

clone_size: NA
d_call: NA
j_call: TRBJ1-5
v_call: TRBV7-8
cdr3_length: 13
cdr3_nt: TGTGCCAGCAGCAGGCAGGACAATCAGCCCCAGCATTTT
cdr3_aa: CASSRQDNQPQHF

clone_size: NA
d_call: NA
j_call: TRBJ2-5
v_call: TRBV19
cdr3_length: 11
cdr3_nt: TGTGCCAGTGGCTGGAGGGAGACCCAGTACTTC
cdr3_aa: CASGWRETQYF

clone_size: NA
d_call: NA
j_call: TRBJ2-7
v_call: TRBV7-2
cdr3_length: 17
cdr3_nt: TGTGCCAGCAGCCCCCCGGGATTTACTAAGAGCTCCTACGAGCAGTACTTC
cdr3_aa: CASSPPGFTKSSYEQYF

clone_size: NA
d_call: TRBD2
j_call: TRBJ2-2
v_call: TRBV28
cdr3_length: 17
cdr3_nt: TGTGCCAGCAGTTCCGCGGGACTAGCGGAGAACACCGGGGAGCTGTTTTTT
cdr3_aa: CASSSAGLAENTGELFF

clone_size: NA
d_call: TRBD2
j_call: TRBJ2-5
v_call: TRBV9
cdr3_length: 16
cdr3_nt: TGTGCCAGCAGCGGGGGACTAGCGGGGGCTCCTGAGACCCAGTACTTC
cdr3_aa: CASSGGLAGAPETQYF

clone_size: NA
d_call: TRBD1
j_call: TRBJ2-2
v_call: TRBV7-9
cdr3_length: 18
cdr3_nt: TGTGCCAGCAGCCCCTCCTGGTTGACAGGGGGTCTCTCCGGGGAGCTGTTTTTT
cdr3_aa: CASSPSWLTGGLSGELFF

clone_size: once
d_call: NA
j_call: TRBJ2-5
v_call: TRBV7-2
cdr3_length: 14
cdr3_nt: TGTGCCAGCAGCGCACGCGGGGTTGGAGAGACCCAGTACTTC
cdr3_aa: CASSARGVGETQYF

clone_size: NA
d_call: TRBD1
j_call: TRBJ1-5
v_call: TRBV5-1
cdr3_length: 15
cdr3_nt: TGCGCCAGCAGCTTGGGGGGGACAGGAGGTCAGCCCCAGCATTTT
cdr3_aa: CASSLGGTGGQPQHF

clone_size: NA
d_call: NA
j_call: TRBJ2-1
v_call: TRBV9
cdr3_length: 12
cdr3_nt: TGTGCCAGCAGCGTATTTGAGGGTGAGCAGTTCTTC
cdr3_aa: CASSVFEGEQFF

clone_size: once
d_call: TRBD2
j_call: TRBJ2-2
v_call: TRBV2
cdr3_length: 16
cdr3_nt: TGTGCCAGCAGTGAATTCGGACTAGCGGGAGCCGGGGAGCTGTTTTTT
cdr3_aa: CASSEFGLAGAGELFF

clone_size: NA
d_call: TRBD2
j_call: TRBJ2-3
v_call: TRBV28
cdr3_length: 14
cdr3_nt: TGTGCCAGCACCGGACTAGCTGAGCCAGATACGCAGTATTTT
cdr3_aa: CASTGLAEPDTQYF

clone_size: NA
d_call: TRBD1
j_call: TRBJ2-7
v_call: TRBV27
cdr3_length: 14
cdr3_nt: TGTGCCAGTTGGGGACAGGGGGCGACCTACGAGCAGTACTTC
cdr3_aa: CASWGQGATYEQYF

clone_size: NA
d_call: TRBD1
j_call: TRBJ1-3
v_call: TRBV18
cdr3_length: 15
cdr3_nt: TGTGCCAGCTCGCTGGGACAGGCCTCTGGAAACACCATATATTTT
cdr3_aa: CASSLGQASGNTIYF

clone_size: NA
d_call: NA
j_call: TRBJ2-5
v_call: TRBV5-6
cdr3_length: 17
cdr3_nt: TGTGCCAGCAGCTTGACCGGCGGTACCCAGGGCTGGGAGACCCAGTACTTC
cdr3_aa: CASSLTGGTQGWETQYF

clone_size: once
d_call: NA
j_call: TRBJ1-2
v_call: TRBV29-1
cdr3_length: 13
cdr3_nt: TGCAGCGGGTTCTGGCGAAACGGTTATGGCTACACCTTC
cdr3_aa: CSGFWRNGYGYTF